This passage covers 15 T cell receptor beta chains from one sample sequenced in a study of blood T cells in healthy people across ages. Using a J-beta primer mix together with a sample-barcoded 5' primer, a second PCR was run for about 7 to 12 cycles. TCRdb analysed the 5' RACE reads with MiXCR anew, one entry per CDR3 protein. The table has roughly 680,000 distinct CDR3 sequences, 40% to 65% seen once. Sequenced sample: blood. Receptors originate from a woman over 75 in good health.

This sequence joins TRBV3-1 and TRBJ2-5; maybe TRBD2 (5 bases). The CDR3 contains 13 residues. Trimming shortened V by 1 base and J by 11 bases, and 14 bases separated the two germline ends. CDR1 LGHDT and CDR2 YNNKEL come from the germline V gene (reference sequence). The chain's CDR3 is CASSQVERQKQYF. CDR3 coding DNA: TGTGCCAGCAGCCAAGTCGAGCGGCAAAAGCAGTACTTC.

In DNA, the CDR3 is TGCGCCAGCAGCTTGGAAGGGGCAGCGGGAGTGGTCAGATACGCGTATTTT. This sequence encodes CASSLEGAAGVVRYAYF. V and J are TRBV5-1 and TRBJ2-3; TRBD2 agrees at 8 bases. The CDR3 is made up of 17 amino acids. Unmatched junction bases numbered 20, after V lost 0 bases and J lost 14 bases. The germline gives CDR1 SGHRS, CDR2 YFSETQ.

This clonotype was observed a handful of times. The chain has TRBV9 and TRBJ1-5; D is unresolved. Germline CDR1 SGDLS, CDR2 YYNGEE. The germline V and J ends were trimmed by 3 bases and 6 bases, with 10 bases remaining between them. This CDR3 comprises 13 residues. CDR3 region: CASSDDASQPQHF. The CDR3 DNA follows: TGTGCCAGCAGCGACGATGCAAGTCAGCCCCAGCATTTT.

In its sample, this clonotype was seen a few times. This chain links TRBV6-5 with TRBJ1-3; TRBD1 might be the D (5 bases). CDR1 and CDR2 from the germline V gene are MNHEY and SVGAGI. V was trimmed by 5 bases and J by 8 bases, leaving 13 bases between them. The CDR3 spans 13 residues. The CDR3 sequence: CASSDQGADTIYF. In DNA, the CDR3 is TGTGCCAGCAGTGACCAGGGTGCAGACACCATATATTTT.

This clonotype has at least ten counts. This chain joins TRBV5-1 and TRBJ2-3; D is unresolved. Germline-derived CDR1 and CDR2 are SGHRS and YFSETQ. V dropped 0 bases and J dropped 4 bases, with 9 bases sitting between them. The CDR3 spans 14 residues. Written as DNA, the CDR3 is TGCGCCAGCAGCTTGGACCCCTCCGCAGATACGCAGTATTTT. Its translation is CASSLDPSADTQYF.

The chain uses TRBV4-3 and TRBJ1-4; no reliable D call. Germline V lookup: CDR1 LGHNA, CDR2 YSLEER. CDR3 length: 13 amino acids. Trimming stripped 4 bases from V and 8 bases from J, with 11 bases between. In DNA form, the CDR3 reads TGCGCCAGCAGCCGGATATCTCGAGAAAAACTGTTTTTT. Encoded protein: CASSRISREKLFF.

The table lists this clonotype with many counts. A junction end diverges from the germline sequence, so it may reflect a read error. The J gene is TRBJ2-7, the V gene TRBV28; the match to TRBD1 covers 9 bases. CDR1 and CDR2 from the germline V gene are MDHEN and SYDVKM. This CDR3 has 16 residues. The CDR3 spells CASSFLRGTGSSEQYF. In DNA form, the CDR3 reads TGTGCCAGCAGTTTTCTGAGGGGGACAGGGTCCTCCGAGCAGTACTTC.

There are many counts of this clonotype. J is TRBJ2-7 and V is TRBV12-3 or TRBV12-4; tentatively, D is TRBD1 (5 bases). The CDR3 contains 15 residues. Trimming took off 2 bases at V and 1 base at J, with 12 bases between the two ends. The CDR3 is CASSLPWQGSYEQYF. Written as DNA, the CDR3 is TGTGCCAGCAGTTTACCGTGGCAGGGATCCTACGAGCAGTACTTC.

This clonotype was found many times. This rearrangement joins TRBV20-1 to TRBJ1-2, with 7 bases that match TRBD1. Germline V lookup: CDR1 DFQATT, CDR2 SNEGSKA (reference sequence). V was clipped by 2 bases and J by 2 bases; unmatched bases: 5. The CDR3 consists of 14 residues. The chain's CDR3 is CSARPYRGNYGYTF. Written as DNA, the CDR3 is TGCAGTGCTAGACCTTACAGGGGAAACTATGGCTACACCTTC.

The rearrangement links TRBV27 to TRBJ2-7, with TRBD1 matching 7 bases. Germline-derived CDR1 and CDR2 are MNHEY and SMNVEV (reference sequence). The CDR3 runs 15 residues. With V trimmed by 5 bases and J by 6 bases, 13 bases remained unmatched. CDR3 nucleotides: TGTGCCAGCAGTCTAAACGGTCCGGGACAGTCCGAGCAGTACTTC. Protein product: CASSLNGPGQSEQYF.

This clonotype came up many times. Here the CDR3 reads CSAQRGSTYEQYF. DNA of the CDR3: TGCAGCGCCCAGAGGGGGTCGACCTACGAGCAGTACTTC. The chain joins TRBV29-1 to TRBJ2-7, with a tentative D call TRBD1 (6 bases). This CDR3 is 13 amino acids long. The germline CDR1 and CDR2 sequences are SQVTM and ANQGSEA. Trimming cost V 7 bases and J 2 bases, with 15 bases left between them.

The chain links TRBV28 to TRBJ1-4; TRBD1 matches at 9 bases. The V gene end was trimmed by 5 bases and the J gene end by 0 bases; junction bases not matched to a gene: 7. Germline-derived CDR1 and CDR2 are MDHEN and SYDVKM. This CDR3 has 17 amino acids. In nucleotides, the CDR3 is TGTGCCAGCAGTGACGGACAGGGGCTTACAACTAATGAAAAACTGTTTTTT. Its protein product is CASSDGQGLTTNEKLFF.

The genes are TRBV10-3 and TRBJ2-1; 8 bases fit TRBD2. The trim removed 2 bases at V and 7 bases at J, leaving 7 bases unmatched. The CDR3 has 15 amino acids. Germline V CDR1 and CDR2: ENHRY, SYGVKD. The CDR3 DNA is TGTGCCATCAGTGAGGGTCTAGCGGGTCTTAATGAGCAGTTCTTC. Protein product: CAISEGLAGLNEQFF.

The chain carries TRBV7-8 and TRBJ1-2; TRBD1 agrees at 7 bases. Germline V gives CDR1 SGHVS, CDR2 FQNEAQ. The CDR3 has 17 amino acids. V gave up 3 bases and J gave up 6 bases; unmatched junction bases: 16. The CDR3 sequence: CASSFTGQPFRGDGYTF. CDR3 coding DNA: TGTGCCAGCAGCTTTACGGGACAGCCCTTCCGAGGCGATGGCTACACCTTC.

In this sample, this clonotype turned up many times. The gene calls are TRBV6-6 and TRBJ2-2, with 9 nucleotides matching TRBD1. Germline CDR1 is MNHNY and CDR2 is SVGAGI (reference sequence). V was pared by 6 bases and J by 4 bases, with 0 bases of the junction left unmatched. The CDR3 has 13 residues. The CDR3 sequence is CASRDRGTGELFF. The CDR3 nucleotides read TGTGCCAGCAGGGACAGGGGCACCGGGGAGCTGTTTTTT.